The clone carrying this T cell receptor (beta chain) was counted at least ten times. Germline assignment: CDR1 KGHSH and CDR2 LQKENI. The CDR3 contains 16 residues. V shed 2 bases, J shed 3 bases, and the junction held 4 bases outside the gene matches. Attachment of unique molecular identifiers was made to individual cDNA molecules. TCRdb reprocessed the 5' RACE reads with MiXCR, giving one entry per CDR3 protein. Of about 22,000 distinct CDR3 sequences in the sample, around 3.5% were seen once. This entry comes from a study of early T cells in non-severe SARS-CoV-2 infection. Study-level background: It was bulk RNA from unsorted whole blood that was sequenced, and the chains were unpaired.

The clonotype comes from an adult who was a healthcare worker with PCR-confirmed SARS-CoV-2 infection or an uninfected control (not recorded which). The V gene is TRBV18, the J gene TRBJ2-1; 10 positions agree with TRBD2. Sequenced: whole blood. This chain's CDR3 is CASSPEAGGFYNEQFF. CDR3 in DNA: TGTGCCAGCTCACCAGAAGCGGGAGGGTTCTACAATGAGCAGTTCTTC.